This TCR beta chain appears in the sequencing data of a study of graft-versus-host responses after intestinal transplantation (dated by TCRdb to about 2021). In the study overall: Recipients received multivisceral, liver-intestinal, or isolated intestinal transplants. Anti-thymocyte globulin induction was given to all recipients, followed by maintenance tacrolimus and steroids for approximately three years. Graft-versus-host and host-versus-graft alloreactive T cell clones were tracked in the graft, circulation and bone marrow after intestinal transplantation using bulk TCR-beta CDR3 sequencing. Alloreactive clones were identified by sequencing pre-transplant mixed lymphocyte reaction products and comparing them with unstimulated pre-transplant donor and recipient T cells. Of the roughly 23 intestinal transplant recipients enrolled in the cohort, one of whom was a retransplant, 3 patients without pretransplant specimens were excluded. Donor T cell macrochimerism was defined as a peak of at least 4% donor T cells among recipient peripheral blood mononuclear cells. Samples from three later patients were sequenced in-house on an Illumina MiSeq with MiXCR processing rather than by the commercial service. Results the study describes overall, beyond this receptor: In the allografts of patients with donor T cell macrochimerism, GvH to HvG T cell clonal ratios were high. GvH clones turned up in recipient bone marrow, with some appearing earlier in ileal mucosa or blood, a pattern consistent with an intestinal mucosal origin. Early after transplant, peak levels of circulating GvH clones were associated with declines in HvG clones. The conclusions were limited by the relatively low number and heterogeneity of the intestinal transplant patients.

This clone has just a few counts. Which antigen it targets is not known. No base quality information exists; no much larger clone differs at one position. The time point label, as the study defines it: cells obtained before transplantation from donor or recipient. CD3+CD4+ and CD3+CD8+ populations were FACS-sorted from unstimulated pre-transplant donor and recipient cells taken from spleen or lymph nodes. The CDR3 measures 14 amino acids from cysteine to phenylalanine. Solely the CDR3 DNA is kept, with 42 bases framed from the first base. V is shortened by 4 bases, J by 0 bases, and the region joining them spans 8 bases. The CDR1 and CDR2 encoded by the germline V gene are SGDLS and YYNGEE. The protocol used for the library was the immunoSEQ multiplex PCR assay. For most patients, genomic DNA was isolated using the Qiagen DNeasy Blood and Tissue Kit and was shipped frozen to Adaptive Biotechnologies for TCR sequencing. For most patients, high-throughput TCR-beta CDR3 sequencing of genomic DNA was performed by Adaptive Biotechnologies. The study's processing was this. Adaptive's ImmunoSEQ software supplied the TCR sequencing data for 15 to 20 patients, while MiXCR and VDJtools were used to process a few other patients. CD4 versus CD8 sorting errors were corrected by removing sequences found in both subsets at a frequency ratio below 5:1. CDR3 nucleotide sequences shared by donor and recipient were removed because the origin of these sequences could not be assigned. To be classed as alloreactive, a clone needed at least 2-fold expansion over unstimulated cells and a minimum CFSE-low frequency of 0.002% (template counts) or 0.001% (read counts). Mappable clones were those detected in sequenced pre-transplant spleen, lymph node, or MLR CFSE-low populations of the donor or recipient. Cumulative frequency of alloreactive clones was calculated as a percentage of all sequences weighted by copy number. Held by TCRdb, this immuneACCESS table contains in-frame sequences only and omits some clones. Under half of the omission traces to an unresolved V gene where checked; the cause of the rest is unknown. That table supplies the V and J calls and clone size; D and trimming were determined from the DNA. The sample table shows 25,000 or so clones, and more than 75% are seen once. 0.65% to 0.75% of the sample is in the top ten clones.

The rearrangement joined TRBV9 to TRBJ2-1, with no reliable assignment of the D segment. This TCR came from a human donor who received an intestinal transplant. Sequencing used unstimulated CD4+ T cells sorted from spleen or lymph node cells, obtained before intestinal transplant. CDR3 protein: CASSHGRSYNEQFF. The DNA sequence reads TGTGCCAGCAGCCACGGACGCTCCTACAATGAGCAGTTCTTC. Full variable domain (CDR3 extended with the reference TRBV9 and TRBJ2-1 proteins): DSGVTQTPKHLITATGQRVTLRCSPRSGDLSVYWYQQSLDQGLQFLIQYYNGEERAKGNILERFSAQQFPDLHSELNLSSLELGDSALYFCASSHGRSYNEQFFGPGTRLTVL.